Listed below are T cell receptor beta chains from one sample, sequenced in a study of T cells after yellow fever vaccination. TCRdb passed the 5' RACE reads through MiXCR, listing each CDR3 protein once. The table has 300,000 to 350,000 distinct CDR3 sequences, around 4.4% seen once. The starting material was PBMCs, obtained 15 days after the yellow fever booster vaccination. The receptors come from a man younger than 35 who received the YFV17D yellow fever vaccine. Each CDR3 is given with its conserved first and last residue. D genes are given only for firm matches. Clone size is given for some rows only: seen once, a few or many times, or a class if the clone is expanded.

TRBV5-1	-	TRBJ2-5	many	CASSSPPEETQYF	TGCGCCAGCAGCTCCCCCCCGGAGGAGACCCAGTACTTC
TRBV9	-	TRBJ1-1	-	CASSVVPAAAAEAFF	TGTGCCAGCAGCGTAGTCCCGGCCGCAGCCGCTGAAGCTTTCTTT
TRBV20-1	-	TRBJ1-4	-	CSARDTRGVHDKLFF	TGCAGTGCTAGAGATACAAGGGGGGTCCATGATAAACTGTTTTTT
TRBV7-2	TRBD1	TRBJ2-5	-	CASSHGRTGRQETQYF	TGTGCCAGCAGCCATGGGAGGACAGGGCGGCAAGAGACCCAGTACTTC
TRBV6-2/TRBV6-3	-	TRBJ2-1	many	CASRDRRNEQFF	TGTGCCAGCAGGGACCGTCGCAATGAGCAGTTCTTC
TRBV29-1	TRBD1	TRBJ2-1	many	CSVEDLTGGARYNEQFF	TGCAGCGTTGAAGATCTGACAGGGGGCGCGAGGTACAATGAGCAGTTCTTC
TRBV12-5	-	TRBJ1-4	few	CASGLASGGIGKLFF	TGTGCTAGTGGTTTGGCGTCCGGCGGGATCGGAAAACTGTTTTTT
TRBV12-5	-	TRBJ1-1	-	CASGLDWTEAYF	TGTGCTAGTGGTTTGGATTGGACTGAAGCTTACTTT
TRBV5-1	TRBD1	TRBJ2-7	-	CASTRDRGGYEQYF	TGCGCCAGCACCCGGGACAGGGGGGGATACGAGCAGTACTTC
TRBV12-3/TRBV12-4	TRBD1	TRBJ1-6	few	CASSFGTGRKPLHF	TGTGCCAGCAGTTTTGGGACAGGGAGGAAACCCCTCCACTTT
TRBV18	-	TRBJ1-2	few	CASSQGQPTYGYTF	TGTGCCAGCTCCCAAGGACAGCCCACCTATGGCTACACCTTC
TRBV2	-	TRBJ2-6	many	CASSRDNSGANVLTF	TGTGCCAGCAGCCGGGACAACTCTGGGGCCAACGTCCTGACTTTC
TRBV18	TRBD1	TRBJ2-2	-	CASSPGTGYTGELFF	TGTGCCAGCTCACCCGGGACAGGCTACACCGGGGAGCTGTTTTTT
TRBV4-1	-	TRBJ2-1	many	CASSHGRGLGEQFF	TGCGCCAGCAGCCATGGACGGGGACTGGGTGAGCAGTTCTTC
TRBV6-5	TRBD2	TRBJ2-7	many	CASSRPGGYEQYF	TGTGCCAGCAGTAGACCGGGAGGCTACGAGCAGTACTTC
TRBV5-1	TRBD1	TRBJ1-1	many	CASSGGGQLNTEAFF	TGCGCCAGCAGCGGAGGGGGACAGCTAAACACTGAAGCTTTCTTT
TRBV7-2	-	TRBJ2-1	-	CASSFGGGTYNEQFF	TGTGCCAGCAGCTTTGGTGGGGGGACCTACAATGAGCAGTTCTTC
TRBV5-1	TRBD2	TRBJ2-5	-	CASSLAGTLGETQYF	TGCGCCAGCAGTCTAGCGGGAACCCTGGGGGAGACCCAGTACTTC
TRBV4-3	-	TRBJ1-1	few	CASSRGEWDTEAFF	TGCGCCAGCAGCCGCGGGGAATGGGACACTGAAGCTTTCTTT
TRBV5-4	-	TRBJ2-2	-	CASSPLETGPTGELFF	TGTGCCAGCAGCCCTCTAGAAACAGGACCCACCGGGGAGCTGTTTTTT
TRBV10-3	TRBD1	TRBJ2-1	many	CAIKRQGYNEQFF	TGTGCCATCAAGAGACAGGGGTACAATGAGCAGTTCTTC
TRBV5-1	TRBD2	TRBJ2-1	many	CASTPAGGSSYNEQFF	TGCGCCAGCACCCCTGCCGGGGGGAGCTCCTACAATGAGCAGTTCTTC
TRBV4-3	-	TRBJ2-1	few	CASSQGTNRGGEQFF	TGCGCCAGCAGCCAAGGGACCAACAGGGGGGGTGAGCAGTTCTTC
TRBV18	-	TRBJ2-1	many	CASSPSGRGEQFF	TGTGCCAGCTCACCATCCGGAAGAGGCGAGCAGTTCTTC
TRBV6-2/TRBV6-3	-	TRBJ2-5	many	CASRRVAQETQYF	TGTGCCAGCAGGAGGGTCGCCCAAGAGACCCAGTACTTC
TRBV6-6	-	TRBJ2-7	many	CASSLTVYEQYF	TGTGCCAGCAGTTTGACAGTCTACGAGCAGTACTTC
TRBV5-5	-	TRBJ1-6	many	CASLGRYNSPLHF	TGTGCCAGCCTCGGCAGGTATAATTCACCCCTCCACTTT
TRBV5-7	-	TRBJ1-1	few	CASSLGQGSFAEAFF	TGTGCCAGCAGCTTGGGGCAGGGGTCGTTCGCTGAAGCTTTCTTT
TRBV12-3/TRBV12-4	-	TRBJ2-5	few	CASSFGGTGETQYF	TGTGCCAGCAGTTTCGGGGGTACAGGGGAGACCCAGTACTTC
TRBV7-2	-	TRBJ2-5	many	CASSLASGRAQETQYF	TGTGCCAGCAGCTTAGCGTCGGGGCGGGCGCAAGAGACCCAGTACTTC
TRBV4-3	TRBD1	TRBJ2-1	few	CASSQWTGGNEQFF	TGCGCCAGCAGCCAATGGACAGGGGGAAATGAGCAGTTCTTC
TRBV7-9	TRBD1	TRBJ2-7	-	CASSSPKGASSYEQYF	TGTGCCAGCAGCTCACCTAAGGGGGCCAGCTCCTACGAGCAGTACTTC
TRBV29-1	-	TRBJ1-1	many	CSVDYGSTEAFF	TGCAGCGTTGACTACGGGAGCACTGAAGCTTTCTTT
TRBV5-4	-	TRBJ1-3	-	CASSLYAGNTIYF	TGTGCCAGCAGCTTGTACGCGGGAAACACCATATATTTT
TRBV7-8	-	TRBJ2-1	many	CASSSFNNEQFF	TGTGCCAGCAGCTCCTTTAACAATGAGCAGTTCTTC
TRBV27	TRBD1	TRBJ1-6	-	CASSLSDRANSPLHF	TGTGCCAGCAGTTTATCGGACAGGGCTAATTCACCCCTCCACTTT
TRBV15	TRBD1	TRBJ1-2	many	CATSREGTAKNYGYTF	TGTGCCACCAGCAGAGAAGGGACAGCGAAAAACTATGGCTACACCTTC
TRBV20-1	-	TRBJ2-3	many	CSARVDLGTQYF	TGCAGTGCTAGAGTTGATCTAGGTACGCAGTATTTT
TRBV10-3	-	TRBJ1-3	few	CAISDIGLGSGNTIYF	TGTGCCATCAGCGATATCGGACTGGGCTCTGGAAACACCATATATTTT
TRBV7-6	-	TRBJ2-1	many	CASSRSPTLNEQFF	TGTGCCAGCAGCAGATCACCGACTCTCAACGAGCAGTTCTTC
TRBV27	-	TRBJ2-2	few	CASSLIPDPGELFF	TGTGCCAGCAGTTTAATCCCTGACCCCGGGGAGCTGTTTTTT
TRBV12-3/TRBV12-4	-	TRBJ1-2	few	CAITDSRNYGYTF	TGTGCAATAACTGACAGTAGGAACTATGGCTACACCTTC
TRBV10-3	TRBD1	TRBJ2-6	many	CAISDRGSGANVLTF	TGTGCCATCAGTGACAGGGGGTCTGGGGCCAACGTCCTGACTTTC
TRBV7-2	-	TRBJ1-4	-	CASSSPRETNEKLFF	TGTGCCAGCAGCTCGCCCCGTGAGACTAATGAAAAACTGTTTTTT
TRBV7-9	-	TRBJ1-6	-	CASSLGGGYPDSPLHF	TGTGCCAGCAGCTTAGGGGGGGGCTACCCAGATTCACCCCTCCACTTT